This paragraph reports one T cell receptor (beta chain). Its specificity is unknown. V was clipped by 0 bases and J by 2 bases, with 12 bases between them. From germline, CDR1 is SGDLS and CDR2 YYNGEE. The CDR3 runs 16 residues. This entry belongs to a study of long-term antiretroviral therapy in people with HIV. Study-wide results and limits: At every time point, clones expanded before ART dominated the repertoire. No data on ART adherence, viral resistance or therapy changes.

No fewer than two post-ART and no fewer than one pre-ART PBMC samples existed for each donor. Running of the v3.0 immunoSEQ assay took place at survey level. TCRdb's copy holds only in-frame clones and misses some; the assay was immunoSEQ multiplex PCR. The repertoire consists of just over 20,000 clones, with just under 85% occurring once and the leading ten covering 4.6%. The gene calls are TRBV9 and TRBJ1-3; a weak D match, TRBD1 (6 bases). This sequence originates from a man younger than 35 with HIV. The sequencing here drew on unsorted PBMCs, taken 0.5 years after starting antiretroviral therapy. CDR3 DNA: TGTGCCAGCAGCGTAGCCGTGGGGGGCGCTGGAAACACCATATATTTT. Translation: CASSVAVGGAGNTIYF.